This T cell receptor beta chain was sequenced in a study of blood T cell repertoires in COVID-19 (dated by TCRdb to 2019 to 2021). The study in broad terms: The collaborator samples originated in the United States, Italy and Spain and spanned the acute and convalescent phases of COVID-19. Deeply sampled blood TCRbeta repertoires from subjects exposed to, actively infected with, or recovered from COVID-19 were included in the dataset. HLA class I and class II types, where available, came from metadata supplied by the sample provider rather than from assay-based typing. The repertoires were made available in a free public database intended to serve as a resource for research on the immune response to SARS-CoV-2. Samples were obtained from the ongoing ImmuneRACE study (first 160 participants) and from over 1,000 subjects provided by 6 global collaborators. The prospective study material was composed of cDNA or gDNA derived from T cells, B-cell-depleted T cells, or PBMCs. Nearly every sample came with metadata listing a de-identified subject ID, COVID-19 status, age in years and sex.

The germline V gene sets CDR1 to MNHEY and CDR2 to SVGAGI. Trimming takes 2 bases off V and 0 bases off J; junction bases not matched to a gene: 3. The CDR3 runs 15 amino acids, cysteine and phenylalanine included. The CDR3 DNA has 45 bases and is translated from base 1. Whole blood was collected in K2EDTA tubes by collaborating institutions according to the institutions' own protocols. For TCRbeta analysis, collaborators shipped samples in one of three forms: frozen whole blood, isolated PBMCs, or DNA extracted from either of those sample types. The immunoSEQ Assay, a bias-controlled multiplex PCR, was used to amplify TCRbeta CDR3 regions from genomic DNA. Per the original workflow: Within the assay, amplification of reference gene primers was used to estimate how many nucleated cells each sample contained. Sequence reads were collapsed and filtered to measure the absolute abundance of every unique TCRbeta CDR3 rearrangement. For each sample, productive Simpson clonality was calculated as the square root of Simpson's diversity index over productive rearrangements. What TCRdb holds here is the immuneACCESS table cut down to in-frame rearrangements. Part of the clones is not present; checked against another copy, under half of the missing clones reflect an unresolved V gene, and the others are unexplained. D and trimming come from the DNA, and the V and J calls and clone size come from that table. For this sample the table gives around 160,000 clones, of which approximately 84% were detected only once. Roughly 14% of the sample is taken by the ten largest.

To note about this clone: Its antigen is unknown. One base away there is no much larger clone; base qualities are not given.

What the authors observed across the whole study: The amount of clinical and demographic metadata varied by source and participant and was provided uncurated.

Sequenced material: peripheral blood. The chain is encoded by TRBV6-5 joined to TRBJ1-1, and 7 junction bases match TRBD1. The clonotype originates from a woman aged 80 or over with acute or convalescent COVID-19. Read as DNA, the sequence is TGTGCCAGCAGTTACAGGGACAGCATGAACACTGAAGCTTTCTTT. This codes for CASSYRDSMNTEAFF.